Reported below is one TCR beta chain. Its target is not known. This entry belongs to a study of beta chain features in type 1 diabetes. The study, taken as a whole, reports: A moderate, significant TCRB CDR3 shortening appeared in type 1 diabetes across four CD4+ subsets.

Since all of the isolated RNA was reverse transcribed, expressed TCRB transcripts were what got sequenced. For naive, central memory and regulatory T cell samples, reads averaged approximately 3.9 million. Libraries were prepared by immunoSEQ multiplex PCR; TCRdb keeps only in-frame clonotypes and omits some of them. This sample has about 270,000 clones, with roughly 13% found just once. V trimming: 2 bases; J trimming: 7 bases; junction bases outside the gene matches: 3. This CDR3 is built from 13 residues. CDR1 and CDR2 from the germline V gene are MNHEY and SVGAGI. The rearrangement uses TRBV6-5 and TRBJ2-5, with 8 bases fitting TRBD2. Sequencing was performed on naive CD4+ T cells from blood. The TCR originated in a man aged 25-45 years with type 1 diabetes. CDR3 in DNA: TGTGCCAGCAGTTACGGACTAGCATCGACCCAGTACTTC. It is translated as CASSYGLASTQYF.